One and the same sample provided the 22 T cell receptor beta chains below, sequenced in a study of blood T cell repertoires in COVID-19 (dated by TCRdb to 2018 to 2021). Libraries were constructed by the immunoSEQ multiplex PCR assay. What TCRdb holds here is the immuneACCESS table cut down to in-frame rearrangements. Part of the clones is not present; checked against another copy, under half of the missing clones reflect an unresolved V gene, and the others are unexplained. The sample profile shows about 120,000 clones; under 85% of them were found once. The leading ten clones occupy about an eighth of the sample. The sample taken for sequencing was peripheral blood. These receptors originate from a man aged 55-75 years with acute or convalescent COVID-19.

This chain uses TRBV7-9 with TRBJ2-1; 11 bases are shared with TRBD2. The germline V gene encodes CDR1 SEHNR and CDR2 FQNEAQ (reference sequence). V was clipped by 5 bases and J by 5 bases; unmatched bases: 11. This CDR3 comprises 17 residues. CDR3 bases: TGTGCCAGCAGCCCCTCCTTAGCGGGAGGGAAGAACAATGAGCAGTTCTTC. Translating it yields CASSPSLAGGKNNEQFF.

The chain employs TRBV15 and TRBJ1-4; D gene uncertain. CDR1 is LNHNV, CDR2 YYDKDF, per germline (reference sequence). V lost 5 bases and J 8 bases, leaving 9 bases between the germline ends. This CDR3 spans 12 amino acids. The CDR3 here is CATSHRREKLFF. DNA for the CDR3: TGTGCCACCAGCCACAGACGGGAAAAACTGTTTTTT.

The rearrangement joins TRBV25-1 to TRBJ1-1; tentatively, D is TRBD1 (6 bases). Looked up from germline, CDR1 is MGHDK and CDR2 is SYGVNS. V was shortened by 6 bases and J by 0 bases, with 8 bases between the two germline ends. The CDR3 contains 13 residues. The DNA for the CDR3 is TGTGCCAGCAGGGACAGAATGAACACTGAAGCTTTCTTT. Its protein is CASRDRMNTEAFF.

This clone was seen more than once but under ten times. The genes are TRBV5-1 and TRBJ1-4; possibly TRBD1 for D (5 bases). Per the germline V gene, CDR1 is SGHRS and CDR2 is YFSETQ. This CDR3 region has 13 residues. V dropped 4 bases and J dropped 8 bases, with 12 bases sitting between them. Here the CDR3 DNA reads TGCGCCAGCAGCGCGCCAGGGAAGGAAAAACTGTTTTTT. This gives the protein CASSAPGKEKLFF.

V usage is TRBV6-9 and J usage is TRBJ1-1; TRBD1 matches at 8 bases. This CDR3 has 15 amino acids. V shed 3 bases, J shed 10 bases, and the junction held 13 bases outside the gene matches. Germline V gene sequence: CDR1 MNHGY, CDR2 SVAAGI. CDR3 amino acids: CASSYPQGARLVAFF. The CDR3 region has the DNA TGTGCCAGCAGTTACCCGCAGGGGGCTAGGCTGGTAGCTTTCTTT.

This chain uses TRBV2 with TRBJ1-3; no definite D call. CDR1 is SNHLY and CDR2 is FYNNEI in the germline V gene. V was shortened by 2 bases and J by 1 base, with 12 bases between the two germline ends. The CDR3 extends over 16 amino acids. This chain's CDR3 is CASSENERISGNTIYF. CDR3 DNA: TGTGCCAGCAGTGAAAACGAGCGGATATCTGGAAACACCATATATTTT. Drawing the rest from reference TRBV2 and TRBJ1-3, the complete variable domain is EPEVTQTPSHQVTQMGQEVILRCVPISNHLYFYWYRQILGQKVEFLVSFYNNEISEKSEIFDDQFSVERPDGSNFTLKIRSTKLEDSAMYFCASSENERISGNTIYFGEGSWLTVV.

The rearrangement links TRBV10-1 to TRBJ2-1, with D perhaps TRBD1 (6 bases). The CDR3 totals 13 residues. Per germline, CDR1 WNHNN and CDR2 SYGVQD (reference sequence). V was trimmed by 6 bases and J by 6 bases, leaving 12 bases between them. CDR3 sequence: CASSNPRGNEQFF. DNA for the CDR3: TGCGCCAGCAGCAATCCCAGGGGCAATGAGCAGTTCTTC.

This chain's CDR3 is CASSPNGGADTQYF. The DNA for the CDR3 is TGTGCCAGCAGCCCTAATGGGGGGGCAGATACGCAGTATTTT. This chain uses TRBV7-8 with TRBJ2-3; 7 positions agree with TRBD2. The CDR3 sequence is 14 residues long. After removal of 5 bases from V and 4 bases from J, the junction contained 6 bases not matched to a gene. Germline assignment: CDR1 SGHVS and CDR2 FQNEAQ.

The rearrangement links TRBV9 to TRBJ2-7, with a weak D call TRBD1 (5 bases). The CDR3 extends over 15 amino acids. CDR1 and CDR2 from the germline V gene are SGDLS and YYNGEE. V gave up 4 bases and J gave up 2 bases, with 16 bases separating them. The DNA of the CDR3 is TGTGCCAGCAGCTTAGGGGCCGAGATGCCCTACGAGCAGTACTTC. Amino acid sequence: CASSLGAEMPYEQYF.

This clone occurred once. The chain carries TRBV5-1 and TRBJ2-7, with D tentatively TRBD2 (5 bases). V lost 0 bases to trimming and J lost 4 bases, with 11 bases between them. The CDR3 is 14 residues long. CDR1 is SGHRS, CDR2 YFSETQ, per germline. The CDR3 region is CASSLATGTYEQYF. For the CDR3, the DNA is TGCGCCAGCAGCTTGGCGACGGGAACGTACGAGCAGTACTTC.

The V gene is TRBV27, the J gene TRBJ1-4; 7 bases align to TRBD1. Trimming took 6 bases from V and 7 from J; bases not matched to a gene: 8. This CDR3 spans 14 amino acids. Germline-derived CDR1 and CDR2 are MNHEY and SMNVEV (reference sequence). The DNA for the CDR3 is TGTGCCAGCAGCCCGAGGGGGCAGGGTGAAAAACTGTTTTTT. This encodes CASSPRGQGEKLFF.

V gene TRBV28 combines with J gene TRBJ2-1; D unresolved. The CDR3 runs to 13 residues. Germline V gene data show CDR1 as MDHEN and CDR2 as SYDVKM. Trimming left V 3 bases short and J 3 bases short, with 6 bases between. CDR3 in amino acids: CASSLSDYNEQFF. The CDR3 region has the DNA TGTGCCAGCAGTTTGTCAGACTACAATGAGCAGTTCTTC.

This chain links TRBV3-1 (or the pseudogene TRBV3-2) with TRBJ1-1; D possibly corresponds to TRBD1 (6 bases). Germline values: CDR1 LGHDT, CDR2 YNNKEL (reference sequence). The length of the CDR3 is 13 residues. The ends were cut back, 4 bases at V and 4 bases at J, with 10 bases in the middle. The CDR3 region has the DNA TGTGCCAGCAGCCTACAGGGCGGCACTGAAGCTTTCTTT. The encoded protein is CASSLQGGTEAFF.

The CDR3 DNA is TGTGCCAGCAGTCCCCCGAGTCGGGGGGGGTTTGCTTTCTTT. Protein: CASSPPSRGGFAFF. The rearrangement uses TRBV28 and TRBJ1-1; D is perhaps TRBD1 (5 bases). CDR1 and CDR2 from the germline V gene are MDHEN and SYDVKM. V was cut by 5 bases and J by 11 bases, with 21 bases left in between. This CDR3 has 14 residues. Variable domain in full (rest from reference TRBV28 and TRBJ1-1): DVKVTQSSRYLVKRTGEKVFLECVQDMDHENMFWYRQDPGLGLRLIYFSYDVKMKEKGDIPEGYSVSREKKERFSLILESASTNQTSMYLCASSPPSRGGFAFFGQGTRLTVV.

The chain employs TRBV5-1 and TRBJ1-2; 7 bases map to TRBD1. Germline CDR1 is SGHRS and CDR2 is YFSETQ. This CDR3 is built from 13 residues. V was clipped by 4 bases and J by 4 bases; unmatched bases: 4. The CDR3 sequence is CASSLTGVYGYTF. CDR3 coding DNA: TGCGCCAGCAGCCTCACAGGGGTCTATGGCTACACCTTC.

This chain uses TRBV3-1 (or the pseudogene TRBV3-2) with TRBJ1-6, with 8 positions matching TRBD1. Looked up from germline, CDR1 is LGHDT and CDR2 is YNNKEL (reference sequence). The CDR3 runs to 14 residues. V lost 6 bases to trimming and J lost 7 bases; unmatched junction nucleotides: 5. Here the CDR3 DNA reads TGTGCCAGCAGGATAGACAGGGGAAATTCACCCCTCCACTTT. This sequence encodes CASRIDRGNSPLHF.

The rearrangement uses TRBV2 and TRBJ1-5; 9 bases agree with TRBD1. Germline CDR1 reads SNHLY; CDR2 reads FYNNEI. The CDR3 consists of 14 residues. With V trimmed by 7 bases and J by 7 bases, 8 bases remained unmatched. CDR3 region: CASNPQGAGQPQHF. CDR3 DNA: TGTGCCAGCAACCCACAGGGGGCGGGCCAGCCCCAGCATTTT.

The chain links TRBV4-2 to TRBJ2-2; TRBD2 aligns across 11 bases. J lost 4 bases, V lost 3 bases, and 4 bases had no gene match. Looked up from germline, CDR1 is LGHNA and CDR2 is YNFKEQ. This CDR3 contains 16 residues. CDR3 DNA: TGTGCCAGCAGCCATGGACTAGCGGGTACCACCGGGGAGCTGTTTTTT. This gives the protein CASSHGLAGTTGELFF.

The chain has TRBV2 and TRBJ1-5; the D gene is possibly TRBD1 (5 bases). The germline V gene has CDR1 SNHLY and CDR2 FYNNEI. The V end was cut by 7 bases, the J end by 2 bases, with 9 bases between. The CDR3 totals 13 residues. This chain's CDR3 is CASTREGNQPQHF. DNA of the CDR3: TGTGCCAGCACCAGGGAGGGCAATCAGCCCCAGCATTTT.

J is TRBJ1-1 and V is TRBV4-1; TRBD1 matches at 8 bases. With V trimmed by 5 bases and J by 5 bases, 10 bases remained unmatched. CDR3 length: 15 amino acids. Germline CDR1 MGHRA, CDR2 YSYEKL. The CDR3 sequence is CASSRTPGGGTEAFF. The DNA of the CDR3 is TGCGCCAGCAGCAGAACCCCAGGGGGCGGGACTGAAGCTTTCTTT.

This sequence joins TRBV6-5 and TRBJ1-1, with D unresolved. V lost 9 bases and J 0 bases, leaving 17 bases between the germline ends. The germline CDR1 and CDR2 sequences are MNHEY and SVGAGI. The CDR3 has 15 amino acids. The CDR3 coding sequence is TGTGCCAGTACCAAATCAGGTAGGATGAACACTGAAGCTTTCTTT. Amino acid sequence: CASTKSGRMNTEAFF.

CDR3 residues: CASSPGSQTYGTQYF. In DNA form, the CDR3 reads TGTGCCAGCAGCCCGGGATCCCAAACCTATGGTACGCAGTATTTT. This chain uses TRBV7-2 with TRBJ2-3, with D possibly being TRBD2 (5 bases). V lost 5 bases and J lost 8, with 20 bases in between. Per the germline V gene, CDR1 is SGHTA and CDR2 is FQGNSA. This CDR3 has 15 residues.